Sequencing of this T cell receptor (beta chain) was carried out in a study of Graves' ophthalmopathy and Graves' hyperthyroidism. The authors amplified TCR beta CDR3 regions from RNA transcripts. Following a first-round RT-PCR that used HTBI primers, a second-round multiplex PCR was carried out. From the multiplex PCR reads, TCRdb called clonotypes with MiXCR, one entry per CDR3 protein. The data hold 350,000 to 400,000 distinct CDR3 sequences, with about 18% observed a single time. This clonotype was recorded many times. This CDR3 is 17 amino acids long. Deletions cut 5 bases from V and 0 bases from J, with 19 bases between. Germline V lookup: CDR1 SGHTA, CDR2 FQGTGA. The PBMCs used were ones drawn from about 9.3 ml of fresh peripheral blood.

The sample comprised peripheral blood. The genes are TRBV7-3 and TRBJ1-2; perhaps TRBD1 as D (6 bases). The TCR originated in a woman between 18 and 30 years old with Graves' ophthalmopathy. The CDR3 reads CASSPGGGLNANYGYTF. DNA of the CDR3: TGTGCCAGCAGCCCGGGCGGGGGCCTCAATGCTAACTATGGCTACACCTTC.